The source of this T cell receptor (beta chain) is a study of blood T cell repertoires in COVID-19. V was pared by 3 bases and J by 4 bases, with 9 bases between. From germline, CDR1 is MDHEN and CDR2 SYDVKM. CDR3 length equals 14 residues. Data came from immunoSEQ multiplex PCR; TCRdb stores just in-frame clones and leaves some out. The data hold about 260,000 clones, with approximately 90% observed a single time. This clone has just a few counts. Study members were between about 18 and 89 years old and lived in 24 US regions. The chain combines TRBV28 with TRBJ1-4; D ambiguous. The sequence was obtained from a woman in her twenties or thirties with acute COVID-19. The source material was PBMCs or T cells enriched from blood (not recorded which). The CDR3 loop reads CASSLKQLNEKLFF. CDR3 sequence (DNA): TGTGCCAGCAGTTTGAAACAGCTTAATGAAAAACTGTTTTTT.